Below, 20 T cell receptor beta chains from the same sample are listed, as sequenced in a study of T cells in Graves' hyperthyroidism and ophthalmopathy. Amplification of TCR beta CDR3 regions used RNA as the template. Carried out on the TCR CDR3, a first-round RT-PCR used the HTBI primer set. One entry per CDR3 protein, called by TCRdb with MiXCR from the multiplex PCR reads. The sample yields around 500,000 distinct CDR3 sequences, around a fifth seen once. The specimen sequenced was blood. These receptors all stem from a woman in her sixties or seventies with Graves' ophthalmopathy.

This clonotype was counted only a few times. As DNA, the CDR3 is TGTGCCATCAACCTGGACAGCGACAATGAGCAGTTCTTC. As protein: CAINLDSDNEQFF. The gene calls are TRBV10-3 and TRBJ2-1; perhaps TRBD1 as D (6 bases). The germline V gene has CDR1 ENHRY and CDR2 SYGVKD. V dropped 7 bases and J dropped 5 bases, with 12 bases sitting between them. This CDR3 is 13 amino acids long.

V usage is TRBV24-1 and J usage is TRBJ2-1; D is possibly TRBD1 (6 bases). Germline CDR1 reads KGHDR; CDR2 reads SFDVKD. The CDR3 has 12 residues. With 5 bases removed from V and 9 bases from J, the gap between germline ends came to 10 bases. CDR3 region: CATSAQGREQFF. The DNA for the CDR3 is TGTGCCACCAGTGCACAGGGCCGTGAGCAGTTCTTC.

This clonotype has only a few counts. This sequence joins TRBV7-2 and TRBJ2-3, with D perhaps TRBD2 (6 bases). CDR1 and CDR2 from the germline V gene are SGHTA and FQGNSA. The CDR3 contains 15 residues. V shed 5 bases and J shed 2 bases, with 14 bases lying between them. The CDR3 is CASSPAGTPTDTQYF. CDR3 nucleotide sequence: TGTGCCAGCAGCCCCGCGGGGACTCCCACAGATACGCAGTATTTT.

The chain employs TRBV10-3 and TRBJ1-5; 7 nucleotides line up with TRBD1. Germline loops: CDR1 ENHRY, CDR2 SYGVKD. J lost 0 bases, V lost 8 bases, and 4 bases had no gene match. CDR3 length equals 14 residues. The CDR3 spells CAIRDSYSNQPQHF. CDR3 DNA sequence: TGTGCCATCCGGGACAGTTATAGCAATCAGCCCCAGCATTTT.

This clonotype has just a few counts. V usage is TRBV20-1 and J usage is TRBJ2-7; D uncertain. The CDR3 totals 12 residues. Looked up from germline, CDR1 is DFQATT and CDR2 is SNEGSKA (reference sequence). V shed 3 bases and J shed 3 bases, with 9 bases lying between them. CDR3 DNA: TGCAGTGCTAGGCGTGTTATCTACGAGCAGTACTTC. It translates to CSARRVIYEQYF.

J is TRBJ2-3 and V is TRBV29-1; 16 bases map to TRBD2. The V gene end was trimmed by 7 bases and the J gene end by 5 bases; junction bases not matched to a gene: 6. CDR1 and CDR2 from the germline V gene are SQVTM and ANQGSEA. The CDR3 has 15 amino acids. CDR3 amino acids: CSGSGTSGRGDTQYF. Here the CDR3 DNA reads TGCAGCGGATCCGGGACTAGCGGGAGGGGAGATACGCAGTATTTT.

A few counts support this clonotype. This rearrangement joins TRBV5-1 to TRBJ1-1; 8 bases line up with TRBD1. With 4 bases clipped from V and 4 bases from J, the junction kept 6 bases outside the gene matches. CDR3 length equals 14 residues. Germline CDR1 reads SGHRS; CDR2 reads YFSETQ. The CDR3 DNA is TGCGCCAGCAGCACGACAGGGGCGTCCACTGAAGCTTTCTTT. It is translated as CASSTTGASTEAFF.

In this sample, this clonotype turned up a few times. The chain combines TRBV6-1 with TRBJ1-6; 7 nucleotides agree with TRBD1. V was clipped by 6 bases and J by 8 bases; unmatched bases: 13. Germline loops: CDR1 MNHNS, CDR2 SASEGT. This CDR3 comprises 16 residues. This CDR3 is CASSATGQAKYSPLHF. For the CDR3, the DNA is TGTGCCAGCAGCGCAACCGGACAGGCCAAATATTCACCCCTCCACTTT.

The chain uses TRBV6-1 and TRBJ2-3; D is perhaps TRBD1 (6 bases). V lost 0 bases and J lost 2, with 9 bases in between. Germline-derived CDR1 and CDR2 are MNHNS and SASEGT. CDR3 size: 15 residues. DNA of the CDR3: TGTGCCAGCAGTGAAGCCCAGGGGCACACAGATACGCAGTATTTT. As protein: CASSEAQGHTDTQYF.

This clonotype has ten or more counts. J is TRBJ2-5 and V is TRBV2, with D possibly being TRBD2 (6 bases). This CDR3 is 15 amino acids long. V lost 4 bases and J lost 3, with 15 bases in between. Germline CDR1 is SNHLY and CDR2 is FYNNEI. CDR3 coding DNA: TGTGCCAGCAGTGCCCGGCGGGGTTCGGAAGAGACCCAGTACTTC. Its translation is CASSARRGSEETQYF.

In its sample, this clonotype was seen many times. The chain is built from TRBV6-1 and TRBJ2-4, with TRBD2 identical over 10 bases. Looked up from germline, CDR1 is MNHNS and CDR2 is SASEGT. J was trimmed by 5 bases and V by 8 bases; bases with no gene match: 3. This CDR3 comprises 13 residues. The CDR3 loop is CASLGLAQNIQYF. CDR3 DNA sequence: TGTGCCAGCCTGGGACTAGCGCAAAACATTCAGTACTTC.

The chain joins TRBV3-1 to TRBJ1-6; a weak D match, TRBD1 (6 bases). Germline-derived CDR1 and CDR2 are LGHDT and YNNKEL (reference sequence). The V and J ends lost 8 bases and 11 bases respectively, with 16 bases between them. The CDR3 spans 13 residues. CDR3 amino acids: CASSPREGAPLHF. As DNA, the CDR3 is TGTGCCAGCTCACCCAGAGAGGGGGCACCCCTCCACTTT.

Ten or more counts support this clonotype. V is TRBV6-1 and J is TRBJ1-5; a weak D match, TRBD1 (5 bases). Trimming shortened V by 7 bases and J by 0 bases, and 10 bases separated the two germline ends. Germline values: CDR1 MNHNS, CDR2 SASEGT. The CDR3 is 14 residues long. The CDR3 bases are TGTGCCAGCACCCCCGGGGCTAGCAATCAGCCCCAGCATTTT. It is translated as CASTPGASNQPQHF.

The chain has TRBV10-3 and TRBJ2-5; the D call may be TRBD1 or TRBD2 (5 bases each). The CDR3 is 15 amino acids. Deletions cut 5 bases from V and 5 bases from J, with 18 bases between. Germline CDR1 and CDR2: ENHRY and SYGVKD. CDR3 amino acids: CAISRTRRGDETQYF. Here the CDR3 DNA reads TGTGCCATCAGTCGGACGCGCCGGGGCGATGAGACCCAGTACTTC.

V usage is TRBV20-1 and J usage is TRBJ2-6; D is unresolved. Trimming removed 1 base at V and 3 bases at J, with 1 base between. Germline V gene data show CDR1 as DFQATT and CDR2 as SNEGSKA (reference sequence). The CDR3 sequence is 12 residues long. CDR3 DNA: TGCAGTGCTAGAGTTGGGGCCAACGTCCTGACTTTC. Protein product: CSARVGANVLTF.

This clonotype was recorded at least ten times. This chain joins TRBV7-2 and TRBJ2-5; D is unclear. The germline gives CDR1 SGHTA, CDR2 FQGNSA. The CDR3 runs 14 residues. V gave up 2 bases and J gave up 3 bases, with 10 bases separating them. DNA for the CDR3: TGTGCCAGCAGCTTAACTGGGCCGGAAGAGACCCAGTACTTC. Amino acid sequence: CASSLTGPEETQYF. Full variable domain (rest looked up from reference TRBV7-2 and TRBJ2-5): GAGVSQSPSNKVTEKGKDVELRCDPISGHTALYWYRQSLGQGLEFLIYFQGNSAPDKSGLPSDRFSAERTGGSVSTLTIQRTQQEDSAVYLCASSLTGPEETQYFGPGTRLLVL.

In this sample, this clonotype turned up a few times. This chain connects TRBV10-3 to TRBJ2-3; D uncertain. V shed 0 bases and J shed 4 bases, with 11 bases lying between them. Germline values: CDR1 ENHRY, CDR2 SYGVKD. The CDR3 covers 15 residues. CDR3: CAISESATGPDTQYF. CDR3 DNA: TGTGCCATCAGTGAGTCCGCGACTGGTCCAGATACGCAGTATTTT.

The V gene is TRBV12-3 or TRBV12-4, the J gene TRBJ2-3, with 9 bases fitting TRBD1. With V trimmed by 8 bases and J by 2 bases, 2 bases remained unmatched. The CDR3 has 13 amino acids. The CDR3 nucleotides are TGTGCCAGCCGGACAGGGGCCACAGATACGCAGTATTTT. Protein sequence: CASRTGATDTQYF.

There are a few counts of this clonotype. V usage is TRBV7-9 and J usage is TRBJ2-3, with TRBD2 matching over 9 bases. Germline-derived CDR1 and CDR2 are SEHNR and FQNEAQ (reference sequence). J was trimmed by 0 bases and V by 7 bases; bases with no gene match: 8. The CDR3 extends over 16 amino acids. CDR3 protein: CASTARLAVSTDTQYF. The CDR3 DNA follows: TGTGCCAGCACCGCCCGACTAGCGGTCAGCACAGATACGCAGTATTTT.

In its sample, this clonotype was seen a few times. This rearrangement joins TRBV19 to TRBJ1-3; TRBD1 is a possible D gene (5 bases). This CDR3 region has 16 residues. CDR1 is LNHDA and CDR2 is SQIVND in the germline V gene (reference sequence). The V and J ends lost 4 bases and 0 bases respectively, with 13 bases between them. This chain's CDR3 is CASSTRQRTSGNTIYF. DNA of the CDR3: TGTGCCAGTAGTACCAGACAGAGGACCTCTGGAAACACCATATATTTT.